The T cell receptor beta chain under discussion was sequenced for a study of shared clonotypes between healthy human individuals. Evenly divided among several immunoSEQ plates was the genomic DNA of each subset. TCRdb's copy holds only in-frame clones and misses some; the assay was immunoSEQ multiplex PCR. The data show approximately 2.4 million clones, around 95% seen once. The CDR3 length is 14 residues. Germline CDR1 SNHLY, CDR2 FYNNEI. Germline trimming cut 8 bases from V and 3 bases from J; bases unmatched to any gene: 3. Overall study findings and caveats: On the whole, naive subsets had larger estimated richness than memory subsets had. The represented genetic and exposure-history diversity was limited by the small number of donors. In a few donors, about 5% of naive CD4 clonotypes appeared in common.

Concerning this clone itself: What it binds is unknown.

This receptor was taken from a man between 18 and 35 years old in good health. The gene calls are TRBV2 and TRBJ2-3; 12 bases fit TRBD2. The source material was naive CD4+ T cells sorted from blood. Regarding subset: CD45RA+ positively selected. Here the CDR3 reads CASPSGGATDTQYF. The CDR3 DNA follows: TGTGCCAGCCCTAGCGGGGGGGCGACAGATACGCAGTATTTT.